A selection of T cell receptor beta chains follows, all from one sample in a study of cytomegalovirus exposure and HLA in healthy donors. The table came from immunoSEQ multiplex PCR; TCRdb's copy has only in-frame clones and leaves some out. The sample has over 80,000 clones, approximately 70% seen once. The material sequenced was PBMCs. All receptors come from a man aged 40-55 years in good health and CMV-seronegative. Both conserved end residues are part of each CDR3.

V gene: TRBV5-1
CDR3 protein: CASSRGEGYEQYF

V gene: TRBV19
CDR3 protein: CASTSRGGSRDTEAFF

V gene: TRBV5-1
CDR3 protein: CASSTPSGASTDTQYF

V gene: TRBV19
CDR3 protein: CASSIGDRLLEKLFF

V gene: TRBV18
CDR3 protein: CASSPGAAPYEQYF

V gene: TRBV5-8
CDR3 protein: CASSLPFNSYEQYF

V gene: TRBV4-2
CDR3 protein: CASSQAGARGGWDEQFF

V gene: TRBV12-5
CDR3 protein: CASGMGETQYF

V gene: TRBV5-1
CDR3 protein: CASSDYPSTDTQYF

V gene: TRBV27
CDR3 protein: CASSLYQYHEQFF

V gene: TRBV27
CDR3 protein: CASSSPGQGVRGDTEAFF

V gene: TRBV7-8
CDR3 protein: CASSLARGQGVGRTDTQYF

V gene: TRBV11-2
CDR3 protein: CASSPAASGSYEQYF

V gene: TRBV5-6
CDR3 protein: CASSLAGGLHEAFF

V gene: TRBV4-2
CDR3 protein: CASSLVRDYSYEQYF

V gene: TRBV27
CDR3 protein: CASSPDPRAEVFF

V gene: TRBV4-2
CDR3 protein: CASSQSTPSYNEQFF

V gene: TRBV19
CDR3 protein: CASSIGGALNTEAFF

V gene: TRBV13
CDR3 protein: CASSSPRVSYEQYF

V gene: TRBV30
CDR3 protein: CAWSSWSGTEAFF

V gene: TRBV19
CDR3 protein: CASKEDRASEQHF

V gene: TRBV27
CDR3 protein: CASSPTGHNEQFF

V gene: TRBV18
CDR3 protein: CASSPTGGQTGELFF

V gene: TRBV7-9
CDR3 protein: CASSLMRGSEETQYF

V gene: TRBV27
CDR3 protein: CASSLLFFVTIPANSSYNSPLHF

V gene: TRBV10-3
CDR3 protein: CAISESKQGAVGYTF

V gene: TRBV6-5
CDR3 protein: CASSGGQVVYEQYF

V gene: TRBV4-2
CDR3 protein: CASSQVLTSGSLEQYF

V gene: TRBV5-1
CDR3 protein: CASSFGGDTEAFF

V gene: TRBV19
CDR3 protein: CASSWTGSSYNEQFF

V gene: TRBV4-2
CDR3 protein: CASSQDRREQFF

V gene: TRBV2
CDR3 protein: CASSPQGSGNTIYF

V gene: TRBV4-2
CDR3 protein: CASSQGSGGTNEQFF

V gene: TRBV6-5
CDR3 protein: CASSSYRGSGETQYF

V gene: TRBV7-6
CDR3 protein: CASSLGQGAYGYTF

V gene: TRBV29-1
CDR3 protein: CSGSSGQTNTGELFF

V gene: TRBV27
CDR3 protein: CASSLAGAWREQFF

V gene: TRBV5-6
CDR3 protein: CASSLNSGATDTQYF

V gene: TRBV5-1
CDR3 protein: CASRRTGFEAFF

V gene: TRBV19
CDR3 protein: CASSIDPGQGANQPQHF

V gene: TRBV28
CDR3 protein: CASGRTGELFF

V gene: TRBV29-1
CDR3 protein: CSVEWQSKSVNTEAFF

V gene: TRBV25-1
CDR3 protein: CASSEGHRYGYTF

V gene: TRBV10-3
CDR3 protein: CAISAWDSTSNEQFF

V gene: TRBV5-4
CDR3 protein: CASSWDRVTEAFF

V gene: TRBV19
CDR3 protein: CASKRGINYGYTF

V gene: TRBV5-1
CDR3 protein: CASSLLTGSGEETQYF

V gene: TRBV6-6
CDR3 protein: CASSYGTGIGYTF

V gene: TRBV12-2
CDR3 protein: CASRLLGGRLGNTEAFF

V gene: TRBV5-1
CDR3 protein: CASSLGGAGELFF

V gene: TRBV10-2
CDR3 protein: CASRGTDYGYTF

V gene: TRBV5-1
CDR3 protein: CASSLGGSSYEQYF

V gene: TRBV7-9
CDR3 protein: CASSHSLLGGESPLHF